This T cell receptor beta chain was recovered during a study of STAT5B mutations in CD4+ large granular lymphocyte leukemia. General study results and limits: TRBV06-family usage was enriched in top patient clones (8/27) versus controls (2/35).

In the case of this clone: The antigen remains unidentified.

Germline CDR1 and CDR2: MDHEN and SYDVKM. The CDR3 is 12 amino acids. The repertoire was sequenced with immunoSEQ multiplex PCR; TCRdb's copy has only in-frame clones and lacks some. The data hold tens of thousands of clones, with about 80% observed a single time. This TCR came from a human donor in good health. V and J are TRBV28 and TRBJ1-5; no firm D call. Specimen: CD4+ T cells from blood buffy coats. DNA of the CDR3: TGTGGAGCGGGAGCAAGGTATCAGCCCCAGCATTTT. Translation: CGAGARYQPQHF.